This paragraph reports one T cell receptor (beta chain). This clone was counted between two and nine times. Its antigen target is currently unknown. Per-base quality was not reported, and no clone a single base away is much larger than it. This specimen belongs to a study of shared clonotypes between healthy human individuals (dated by TCRdb to 2018 to 2020). Turning to the overall study: A couple of women and three men aged 18 to 49 years were included in the cohort. Libraries were prepared and TCR repertoires were sequenced by different laboratories using diverse techniques, in order to increase sequencing depth and limit assay-specific biases. For each donor, three plates each were used for CD4 naive and CD4 memory, two plates were used for CD8 naive, and one plate was used for CD8 memory. To estimate repertoire size and how much clonotypes are shared between individuals, the study performed deep sequencing of blood TCR repertoires from 4 to 6 healthy adults. Per donor, leukapheresis produced somewhere between about 0.94 and 10 billion PBMCs. Overall results and qualifications from the work: Compared with non-shared clonotypes, the clonotypes found in all four sorted-subset donors had higher generation probabilities. Larger estimated clonotype richness was generally found for naive subsets than for memory subsets. When four donors were compared, the shared fraction of clonotypes was about 5.2% for naive CD4, 3% to 4% for naive CD8, 2.3% for memory CD4, and 0.35% to 0.4% for memory CD8. Because the study included only a small number of donors, the genetic and exposure-history diversity represented was limited. Pairwise subsampling led to the expectation that sequencing depth would affect the degree of clonotype sharing among donors. Sampling was restricted to blood, and TCR repertoires in tissue are likely to differ from TCR repertoires in blood. Rarefaction of sorted-subset datasets indicated incomplete sequencing despite the large sequencing depth.

CDR1 LNHDA and CDR2 SQIVND are derived from the germline V gene (reference sequence). The CDR3 runs 19 residues from the cysteine to the phenylalanine. Only CDR3 DNA is held: 57 bases, read in frame from base 1. At the junction V is shortened by 5 bases and J by 0 bases; bases outside the gene matches: 11. Donors were healthy HIV-negative adults with no recently reported acute infections or vaccinations. Every donor was a Caucasian adult living in Nashville, Tennessee, USA. CD4+ T cells were enriched by magnetic negative selection; naive cells were then positively selected on CD45RA, and the negative fraction formed the memory subset. Blood was collected by leukapheresis, and PBMCs were isolated by Ficoll-Histopaque density gradient centrifugation and then cryopreserved in liquid nitrogen vapor phase. Analytical flow cytometry was used to check the purity and quantity of every magnetically sorted T cell population. Genomic DNA was isolated from each sorted fraction and quantified by UV absorbance on a Nanodrop 2000c.

Using the deep immunoSEQ assay, TCR CDR3 regions were amplified from genomic DNA by multiplex PCR. Extracted genomic DNA from each cell subset was distributed evenly across all wells of several immunoSEQ 96-well plates, and each plate was treated as a replicate. For sorted subsets, each replicate PCR was loaded with roughly 200 ng genomic DNA, equivalent to approximately 33,000 T cell genomes. Purified libraries were quantified with a Qubit 3.0 fluorometer, sized on a Bioanalyzer 2100, and re-quantified with the KAPA Library Quantification kit. Each immunoSEQ 96-well plate was sequenced on its own single-read 150-cycle Illumina NextSeq 550 flow cell. In the original analysis: Because only junctional sequences without quality scores were contained in the immunoSEQ output, filtering matching that applied to full-length reads could not be performed. To assign V/J genes and CDR3, sequences were annotated against IMGT germline references using PyIR, a Python wrapper for IgBLAST v1.9. Reads with weak V/J assignments (E-value above 1e-6), missing CDR3, stop codons, out-of-frame junctions, or ambiguous translated residues were removed. V3J clonotypes were defined as sequences sharing an identical inferred V gene, J gene, and CDR3 amino acid sequence. Percentage overlap between repertoires was calculated by dividing the number of shared unique clonotypes by the size of the smaller repertoire. Repertoire richness was assessed with RTK rarefaction, the Chao1 estimator, and Recon v2.1 estimates of unobserved clonotypes. Generation probabilities were computed with OLGA for all TCRbeta clonotypes obtained by the gDNA method from several donors. Imported from immuneACCESS, the table was reduced by TCRdb to in-frame sequences with V and J called. These copies leave out some clones; in studies compared against another copy, an unresolved V gene accounts for under half, and the cause of the remainder is not known. V and J calls and clone size are those listed in that table; D and trimming were worked out from the DNA. The sample table lists about 1.1 million clones, approximately 77% of them with a count of one. 0.89% of the sample is held by the ten biggest clonotypes.

The rearranged chain carries TRBV19 and TRBJ2-7; the junction holds 15 bases that match TRBD2. This clonotype was obtained from a man aged 18 to 35 in good health. Some clones in this sample may be carry-over from other donors' samples. Sequencing was performed on memory CD4+ T cells from PBMCs. In light of the paper, this sample's cell subset or site label describes: CD45RA-negative fraction. The CDR3 protein: CASSRKGLAGGTYSYEQYF. The DNA sequence follows: TGTGCCAGTAGTCGAAAGGGACTAGCGGGAGGAACCTACTCCTACGAGCAGTACTTC. The full variable domain, completed from the reference TRBV19 and TRBJ2-7 proteins outside the CDR3, reads DGGITQSPKYLFRKEGQNVTLSCEQNLNHDAMYWYRQDPGQGLRLIYYSQIVNDFQKGDIAEGYSVSREKKESFPLTVTSAQKNPTAFYLCASSRKGLAGGTYSYEQYFGPGTRLTVT.